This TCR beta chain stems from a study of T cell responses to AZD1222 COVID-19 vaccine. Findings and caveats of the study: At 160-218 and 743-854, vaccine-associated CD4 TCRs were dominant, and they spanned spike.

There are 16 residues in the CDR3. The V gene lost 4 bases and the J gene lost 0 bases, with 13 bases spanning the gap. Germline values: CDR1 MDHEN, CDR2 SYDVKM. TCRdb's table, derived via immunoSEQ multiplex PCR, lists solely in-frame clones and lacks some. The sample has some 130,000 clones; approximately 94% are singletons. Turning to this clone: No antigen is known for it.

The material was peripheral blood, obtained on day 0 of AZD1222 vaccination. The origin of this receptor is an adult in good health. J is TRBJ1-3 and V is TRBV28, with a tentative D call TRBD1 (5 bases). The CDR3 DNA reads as TGTGCCAGCAGTTCGCCCTTAGGGGTCTCTGGAAACACCATATATTTT. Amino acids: CASSSPLGVSGNTIYF. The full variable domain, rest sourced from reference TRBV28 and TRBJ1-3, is DVKVTQSSRYLVKRTGEKVFLECVQDMDHENMFWYRQDPGLGLRLIYFSYDVKMKEKGDIPEGYSVSREKKERFSLILESASTNQTSMYLCASSSPLGVSGNTIYFGEGSWLTVV.